This T cell receptor beta chain was documented in a study of T cells in Graves' hyperthyroidism and ophthalmopathy. General study points: Separating ophthalmopathy from stable hyperthyroidism was achieved by a 13 V-J model.

This clonotype was observed many times. Its specificity is unknown. The CDR3 loop spans 14 amino acids. Germline V CDR1 and CDR2: SGHRS, YFSETQ. Trimming took 4 bases from V and 1 from J, leaving 11 bases between them. Amplification yielded TCR beta CDR3 regions, with RNA transcripts as the source. Carried out on the TCR CDR3, a first-round RT-PCR used the HTBI primer set. TCRdb ran MiXCR on the multiplex PCR reads and lists one entry per CDR3 protein. The data contain roughly 640,000 distinct CDR3 sequences, around 16% of them seen just once; the ten biggest clones take up 3% to 4%. Material: blood. The chain has TRBV5-1 and TRBJ1-1; D call uncertain. This TCR came from a woman aged 40 to 50 with Graves' ophthalmopathy. CDR3: CASSRTPPNTEAFF. The CDR3 DNA is TGCGCCAGCAGCCGCACCCCACCGAACACTGAAGCTTTCTTT.